This entry features one T cell receptor (beta chain) sequence. What it recognizes is unknown. The germline V gene has CDR1 LGHDT and CDR2 YNNKEL (reference sequence). The CDR3 runs 15 residues. The V and J ends lost 1 base and 6 bases respectively, with 16 bases between them. The data derive from a study of Ad26.COV2.S vaccination and SARS-CoV-2 variants. Whole-study context: Donor joined the COV1001 Ad26.COV2.S trial arm. Dosing was one shot or two shots 56 days apart.

TCRdb's table, derived via immunoSEQ multiplex PCR, lists solely in-frame clones and lacks some. The sample lists roughly 350,000 clones; roughly 91% were seen once. Treatment indicated: 15 to 20 received Ad26.COV2.S at low or high dose, single or two shots; several received placebo; per-sample allocation not given. Each sample was drawn 63 days after the first injection (of vaccine or placebo). Regarding the study as a whole: The breadth of spike-specific CD8+ and CD4+ T cell responses after vaccination was reportedly substantial. Analyses of TCR breadth and depth may have underestimated total T cell responses.

The source material was peripheral blood, sampled in a trial of Ad26.COV2.S vaccine versus placebo. V is TRBV3-1 (or the pseudogene TRBV3-2) and J is TRBJ2-7; no clear D. The sequence was collected from a person aged 18-60 years who received the Ad26.COV2.S COVID-19 vaccine or a placebo. CDR3 loop: CASSQGWAASVEQYF. The CDR3 bases are TGTGCCAGCAGCCAAGGATGGGCGGCGTCTGTCGAGCAGTACTTC.